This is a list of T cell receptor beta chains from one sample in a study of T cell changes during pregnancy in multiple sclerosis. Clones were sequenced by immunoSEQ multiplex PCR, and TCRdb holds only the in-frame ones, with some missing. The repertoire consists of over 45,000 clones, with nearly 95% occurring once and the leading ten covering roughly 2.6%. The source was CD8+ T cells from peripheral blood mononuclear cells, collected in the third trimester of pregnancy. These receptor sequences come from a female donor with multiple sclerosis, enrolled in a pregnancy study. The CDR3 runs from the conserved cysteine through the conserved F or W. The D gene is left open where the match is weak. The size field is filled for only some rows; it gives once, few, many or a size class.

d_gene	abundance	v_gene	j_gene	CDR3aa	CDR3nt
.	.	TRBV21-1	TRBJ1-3	CAVLAWLSGNTIYF	TGTGCCGTCCTCGCATGGCTCTCTGGAAACACCATATATTTT
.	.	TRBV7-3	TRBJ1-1	CASSLAPTGSTEAFF	TGTGCCAGCAGCTTGGCCCCGACAGGAAGCACTGAAGCTTTCTTT
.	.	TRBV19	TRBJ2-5	CASRQAGETQYF	TGTGCCAGTAGACAGGCTGGGGAGACCCAGTACTTC
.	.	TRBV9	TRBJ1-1	CASGEQGAQDEAFF	TGTGCCAGCGGAGAACAAGGGGCGCAAGATGAAGCTTTCTTT
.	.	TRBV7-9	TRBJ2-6	CAIWGGIPPGANVLTF	TGTGCCATCTGGGGGGGCATTCCGCCTGGGGCCAACGTCCTGACTTTC
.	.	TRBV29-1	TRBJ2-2	CSGGDGELFF	TGCAGCGGCGGGGACGGGGAGCTGTTTTTT
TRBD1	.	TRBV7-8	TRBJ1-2	CASSLAVGGASGYTF	TGTGCCAGCAGCTTAGCTGTAGGGGGCGCGAGTGGCTACACCTTC
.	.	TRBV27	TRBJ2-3	CASKEGVDTQYF	TGTGCCAGCAAGGAGGGCGTGGATACGCAGTATTTT
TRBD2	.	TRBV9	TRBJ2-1	CASSVGRSVAGFFLDEQFF	TGTGCCAGCAGCGTAGGTAGGTCGGTAGCGGGGTTTTTTCTGGATGAGCAGTTCTTC
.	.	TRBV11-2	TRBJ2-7	CASSHTTARRHEQYF	TGTGCCAGCAGCCATACCACGGCCCGGAGACACGAGCAGTACTTC
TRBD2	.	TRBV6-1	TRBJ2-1	CASSTSGIGNEQFF	TGTGCCAGCAGTACGAGCGGGATAGGGAATGAGCAGTTCTTC
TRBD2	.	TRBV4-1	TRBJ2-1	CASCWTSGSYNEQFF	TGCGCCAGCTGTTGGACTAGCGGATCCTACAATGAGCAGTTCTTC
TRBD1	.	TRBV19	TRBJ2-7	CASSMGQSYEQYF	TGTGCCAGTAGTATGGGACAGTCCTACGAGCAGTACTTC
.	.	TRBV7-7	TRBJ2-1	CASSLAPTRSTYNEQFF	TGTGCCAGCAGCTTAGCACCGACTAGGTCGACCTACAATGAGCAGTTCTTC
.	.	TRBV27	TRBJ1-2	CASSLSWQGNYGYTF	TGTGCCAGCAGTTTATCGTGGCAGGGGAACTATGGCTACACCTTC
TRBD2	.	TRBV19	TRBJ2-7	CASSPTSGAPYEQYF	TGTGCCAGTAGCCCTACTAGCGGGGCACCCTACGAGCAGTACTTC
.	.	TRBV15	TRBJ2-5	CATTGSPPTQYF	TGTGCCACCACAGGAAGTCCCCCTACCCAGTACTTC
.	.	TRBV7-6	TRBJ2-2	CASSLVLGDVTGELFF	TGTGCCAGCAGCTTAGTTCTAGGGGATGTCACCGGGGAGCTGTTTTTT
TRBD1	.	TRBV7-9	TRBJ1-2	CASSLARQGDSYGYTF	TGTGCCAGCAGCCTGGCGAGACAGGGTGATAGCTATGGCTACACCTTC
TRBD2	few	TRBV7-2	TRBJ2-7	CASSRLAGGSNEQYF	TGTGCCAGCAGCCGACTAGCGGGAGGAAGCAACGAGCAGTACTTC
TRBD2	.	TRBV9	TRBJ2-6	CASSDGEASGYSGANVLTF	TGTGCCAGCAGCGACGGGGAGGCTAGCGGTTACTCTGGGGCCAACGTCCTGACTTTC
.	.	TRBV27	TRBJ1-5	CASSPQGPGQPQHF	TGTGCCAGCAGTCCTCAGGGGCCCGGTCAGCCCCAGCATTTT
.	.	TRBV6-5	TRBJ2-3	CASSYSLTDTQYF	TGTGCCAGCAGTTACTCCCTGACAGATACGCAGTATTTT
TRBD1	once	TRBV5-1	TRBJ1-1	CASSSLKLRQGYTEAFF	TGCGCCAGCAGCTCCCTAAAACTTCGACAGGGATACACTGAAGCTTTCTTT
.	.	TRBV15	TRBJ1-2	CATSRDRDTGWGGTF	TGTGCCACCAGCAGAGACCGGGACACCGGCTGGGGGGGCACCTTC
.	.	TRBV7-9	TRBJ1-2	CASSADYGYTF	TGTGCCAGCAGCGCGGACTATGGCTACACCTTC
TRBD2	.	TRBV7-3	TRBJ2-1	CASSFRTSGAYNEQFF	TGTGCCAGCAGCTTTCGGACTAGCGGCGCCTACAATGAGCAGTTCTTC
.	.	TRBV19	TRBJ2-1	CASSMSSSYNEQFF	TGTGCCAGTAGTATGTCGAGCTCCTACAATGAGCAGTTCTTC
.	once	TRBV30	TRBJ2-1	CAWSVGAGFNNEQFF	TGTGCCTGGAGTGTAGGGGCAGGGTTTAATAATGAGCAGTTCTTC
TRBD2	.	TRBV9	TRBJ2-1	CASSVYSGSSYNEQFF	TGTGCCAGCAGCGTCTATAGCGGGAGCTCCTACAATGAGCAGTTCTTC
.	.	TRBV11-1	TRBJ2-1	CASSLLDSFYNEQFF	TGTGCCAGCAGCTTACTGGACTCATTCTACAATGAGCAGTTCTTC
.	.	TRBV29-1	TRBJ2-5	CSVFTDNQETQYF	TGCAGCGTTTTCACCGACAACCAAGAGACCCAGTACTTC
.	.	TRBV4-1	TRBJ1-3	CASSQVHSGNTIYF	TGCGCCAGCAGCCAAGTACACTCTGGAAACACCATATATTTT
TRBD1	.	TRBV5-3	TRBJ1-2	CARSHRGQGAVYGYTF	TGTGCCAGAAGCCATAGAGGACAGGGGGCTGTCTATGGCTACACCTTC
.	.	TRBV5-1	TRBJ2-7	CASSLSSPEVSDEQYF	TGCGCCAGCAGCTTGAGTTCCCCTGAGGTTTCGGACGAGCAGTACTTC
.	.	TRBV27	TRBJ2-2	CASSLYQAGELFF	TGTGCCAGCAGTTTATACCAGGCCGGGGAGCTGTTTTTT
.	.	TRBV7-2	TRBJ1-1	CASTMAGRSTEAFF	TGTGCCAGCACCATGGCAGGGAGGAGCACTGAAGCTTTCTTT
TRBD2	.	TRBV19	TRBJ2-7	CATGLAGSYEQYF	TGTGCCACGGGACTAGCGGGATCCTACGAGCAGTACTTC
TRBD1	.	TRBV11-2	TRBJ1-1	CASSLDLGTGNTEAFF	TGTGCCAGCAGCTTAGATCTAGGGACAGGGAACACTGAAGCTTTCTTT
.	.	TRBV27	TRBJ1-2	CASSLSTASAYGYTF	TGTGCCAGCAGTTTATCGACAGCCAGCGCCTATGGCTACACCTTC
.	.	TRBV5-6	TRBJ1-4	CASSLGLEDEKLFF	TGTGCCAGCAGCTTGGGCTTAGAGGATGAAAAACTGTTTTTT
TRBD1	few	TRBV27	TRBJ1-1	CASRPMLGGGEAFF	TGTGCCAGCAGACCAATGTTAGGGGGCGGTGAAGCTTTCTTT